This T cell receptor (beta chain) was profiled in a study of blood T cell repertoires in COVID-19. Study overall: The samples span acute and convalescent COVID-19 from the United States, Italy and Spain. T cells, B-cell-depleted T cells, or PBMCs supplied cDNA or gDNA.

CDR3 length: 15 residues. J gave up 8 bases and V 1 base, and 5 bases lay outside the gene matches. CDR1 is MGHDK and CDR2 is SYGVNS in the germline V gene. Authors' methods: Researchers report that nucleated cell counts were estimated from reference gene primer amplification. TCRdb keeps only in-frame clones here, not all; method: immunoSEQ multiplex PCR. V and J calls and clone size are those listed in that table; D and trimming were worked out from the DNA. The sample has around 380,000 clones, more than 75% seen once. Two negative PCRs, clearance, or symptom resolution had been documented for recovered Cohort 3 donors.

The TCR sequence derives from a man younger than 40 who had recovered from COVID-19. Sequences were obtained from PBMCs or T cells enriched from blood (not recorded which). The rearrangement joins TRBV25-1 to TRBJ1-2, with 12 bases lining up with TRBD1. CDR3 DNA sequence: TGTGCCAGCAGTGAATGGGGACAGGGGGCGTGGGGCTACACCTTC. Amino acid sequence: CASSEWGQGAWGYTF.